This is a list of T cell receptor beta chains from one sample in a study of CD8 T cells in Susac syndrome. Each CDR3 protein gets one entry after TCRdb re-called the immunoSEQ multiplex PCR reads with MiXCR. The data contain some 48,000 distinct CDR3 sequences, 80% to 95% of them seen just once; the ten biggest clones take up around 0.4%. The sequenced material came from CD8+ T cells from PBMCs. These receptors came from a human donor in good health. The CDR3 runs from the conserved cysteine through the conserved F or W. A D gene is named only where the DNA matches it firmly.

v_gene	j_gene	d_gene	CDR3nt	CDR3aa
TRBV19	TRBJ2-7	.	TGTGCCACCGCAAGCGGTCTTCCCTACGAGCAGTACTTC	CATASGLPYEQYF
TRBV30	TRBJ1-1	.	TGTGCCTGGGGATCAGGAGCTAACACTGAAGCTTTCTTT	CAWGSGANTEAFF
TRBV25-1	TRBJ2-2	TRBD1	TGTGCCAGCAGTGGTCGGACAGGGCGGGCCGGGGAGCTGTTTTTT	CASSGRTGRAGELFF
TRBV12-5	TRBJ2-2	TRBD1	TGTGCTAGTGCCCCGGGACAGGTATACACCGGGGAGCTGTTTTTT	CASAPGQVYTGELFF
TRBV5-1	TRBJ2-3	.	TGCGCCAGCAGCTGGACAGCGACTATCAGCACAGATACGCAGTATTTT	CASSWTATISTDTQYF
TRBV5-6	TRBJ1-4	TRBD1	TGTGCCAGCAGCCGACCCGAAGGGACAGAGGATAATGAAAAACTGTTTTTT	CASSRPEGTEDNEKLFF
TRBV6-6	TRBJ1-5	.	TGTGCCAGCAGTTACGCGGCTGGGGGCAATCAGCCCCAGCATTTT	CASSYAAGGNQPQHF
TRBV25-1	TRBJ1-1	.	TGTGCCAGCAGTGCCAGAGGAGGGGGCACTGAAGCTTTCTTT	CASSARGGGTEAFF
TRBV7-2	TRBJ2-5	TRBD2	TGTGCCAGCAGCACCCTGACTAGCGCGGAGACCCAGTACTTC	CASSTLTSAETQYF
TRBV20-1	TRBJ2-3	.	TGCAGTGCTAGATCCGACATGGGCCCAGATACGCAGTATTTT	CSARSDMGPDTQYF
TRBV12-3/TRBV12-4	TRBJ1-5	.	TGTGCCAGCAGTTTAGGCAGGGCCAATCAGCCCCAGCATTTT	CASSLGRANQPQHF
TRBV6-6	TRBJ1-1	.	TGTGCCAGCAGTTACTCGAGTTCTGAAGCTTTCTTT	CASSYSSSEAFF
TRBV4-3	TRBJ2-1	TRBD2	TGCGCCAGCAGCCAGGCAATCCCCGGGGGGTACAATGAGCAGTTCTTC	CASSQAIPGGYNEQFF
TRBV2	TRBJ1-5	.	TGTGCCAGCAGTGACCGGCAGGGAGATCAGCCCCAGCATTTT	CASSDRQGDQPQHF
TRBV2	TRBJ2-1	.	TGTGCCAGTTTATATTGGGGGGCGAACTCAATTTTCAATGAGCAGTTCTTC	CASLYWGANSIFNEQFF
TRBV24-1	TRBJ2-1	.	TGTGCCACCAGTGATCCCCAAGGTCCCGGTGAGCAGTTCTTC	CATSDPQGPGEQFF